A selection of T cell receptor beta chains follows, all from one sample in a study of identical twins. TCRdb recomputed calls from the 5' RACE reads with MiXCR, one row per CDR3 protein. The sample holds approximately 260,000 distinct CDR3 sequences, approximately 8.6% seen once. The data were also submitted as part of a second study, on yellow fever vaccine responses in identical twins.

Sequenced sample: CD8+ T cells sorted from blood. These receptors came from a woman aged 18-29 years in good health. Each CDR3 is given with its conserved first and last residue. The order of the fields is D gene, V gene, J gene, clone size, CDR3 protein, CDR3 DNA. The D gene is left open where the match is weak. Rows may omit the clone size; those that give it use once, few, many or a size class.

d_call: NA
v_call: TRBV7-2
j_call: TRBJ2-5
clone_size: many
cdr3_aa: CASSLIGGGQETQYF
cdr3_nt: TGTGCCAGCAGCTTGATAGGGGGAGGGCAAGAGACCCAGTACTTC

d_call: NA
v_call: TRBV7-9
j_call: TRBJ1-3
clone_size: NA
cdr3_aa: CASSSAVSGNTIYF
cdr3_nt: TGTGCCAGCAGCTCAGCGGTCTCTGGAAACACCATATATTTT

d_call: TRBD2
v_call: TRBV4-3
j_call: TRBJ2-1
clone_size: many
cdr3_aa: CASSQLLAGEPAYNEQFF
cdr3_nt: TGCGCCAGCAGCCAATTGCTAGCGGGAGAACCGGCATACAATGAGCAGTTCTTC

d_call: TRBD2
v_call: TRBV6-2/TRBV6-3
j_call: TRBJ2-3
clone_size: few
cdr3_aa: CASSQGLAGSTDTQYF
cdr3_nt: TGTGCCAGCAGTCAGGGACTAGCGGGGAGCACAGATACGCAGTATTTT

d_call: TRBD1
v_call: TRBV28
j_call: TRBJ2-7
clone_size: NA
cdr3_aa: CASSGTGTGAYEQYF
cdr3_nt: TGTGCCAGCAGTGGAACCGGGACAGGGGCCTACGAGCAGTACTTC

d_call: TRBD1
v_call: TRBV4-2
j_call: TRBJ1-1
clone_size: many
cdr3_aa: CASSQEGTGNTEAFF
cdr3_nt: TGTGCCAGCAGCCAGGAAGGGACAGGTAACACTGAAGCTTTCTTT

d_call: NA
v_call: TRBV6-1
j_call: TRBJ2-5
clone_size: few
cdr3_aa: CASRAMGPQETQYF
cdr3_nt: TGTGCCAGCAGAGCTATGGGGCCCCAAGAGACCCAGTACTTC

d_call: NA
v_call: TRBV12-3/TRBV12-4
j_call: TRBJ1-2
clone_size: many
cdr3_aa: CASSPSDGGYGYTF
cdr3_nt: TGTGCCAGCAGTCCCTCGGACGGAGGGTATGGCTACACCTTC

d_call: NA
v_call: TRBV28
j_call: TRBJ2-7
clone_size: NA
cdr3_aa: CASSLGEPPRYEQYF
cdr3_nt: TGTGCCAGCAGTTTAGGTGAACCACCTCGCTACGAGCAGTACTTC

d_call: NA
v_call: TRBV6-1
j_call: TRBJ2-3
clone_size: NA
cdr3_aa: CASSGEDSKTQYF
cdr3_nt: TGTGCCAGCAGTGGTGAGGACTCTAAGACGCAGTATTTT

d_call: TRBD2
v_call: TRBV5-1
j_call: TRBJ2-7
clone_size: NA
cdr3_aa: CASSLQRGYYEQYF
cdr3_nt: TGCGCCAGCAGCTTACAGCGGGGGTACTACGAGCAGTACTTC

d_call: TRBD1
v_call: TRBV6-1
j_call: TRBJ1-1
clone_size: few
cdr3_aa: CASSPGGTGQTEAFF
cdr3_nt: TGTGCCAGCAGCCCGGGGGGGACAGGGCAAACTGAAGCTTTCTTT

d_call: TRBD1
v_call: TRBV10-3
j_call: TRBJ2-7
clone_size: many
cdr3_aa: CAISKTGTGGPPYEQYF
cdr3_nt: TGTGCCATCAGTAAGACCGGGACAGGGGGCCCCCCCTACGAGCAGTACTTC

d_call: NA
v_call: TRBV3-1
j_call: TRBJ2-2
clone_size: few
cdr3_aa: CASSPGLVLPTPGELFF
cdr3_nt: TGTGCCAGCAGCCCAGGACTGGTCCTTCCAACGCCCGGGGAGCTGTTTTTT